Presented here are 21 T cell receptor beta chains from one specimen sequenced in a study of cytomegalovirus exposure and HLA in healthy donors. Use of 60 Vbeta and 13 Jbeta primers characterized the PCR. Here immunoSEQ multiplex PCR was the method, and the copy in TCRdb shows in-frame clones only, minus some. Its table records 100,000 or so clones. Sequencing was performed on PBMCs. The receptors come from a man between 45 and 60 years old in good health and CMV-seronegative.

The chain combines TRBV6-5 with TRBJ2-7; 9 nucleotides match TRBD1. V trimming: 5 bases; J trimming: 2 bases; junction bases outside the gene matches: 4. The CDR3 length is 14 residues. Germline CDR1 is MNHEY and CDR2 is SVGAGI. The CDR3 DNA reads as TGTGCCAGCAGTAAACAGGGGGCCCCCTACGAGCAGTACTTC. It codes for CASSKQGAPYEQYF.

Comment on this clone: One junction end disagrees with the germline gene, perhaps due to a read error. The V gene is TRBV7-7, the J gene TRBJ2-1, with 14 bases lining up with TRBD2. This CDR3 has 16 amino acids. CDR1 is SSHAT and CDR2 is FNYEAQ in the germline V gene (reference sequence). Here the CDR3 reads CASSPTSGGAGNEQFF. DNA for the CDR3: TGTGCTAGCAGCCCGACTAGCGGGGGGGCAGGGAATGAGCAGTTCTTC.

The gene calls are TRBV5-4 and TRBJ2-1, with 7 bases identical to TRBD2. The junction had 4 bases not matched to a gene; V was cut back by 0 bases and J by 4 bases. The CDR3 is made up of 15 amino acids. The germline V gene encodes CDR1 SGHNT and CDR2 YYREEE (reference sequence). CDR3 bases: TGTGCCAGCAGCTTGGTGCCGGGGGGATACAATGAGCAGTTCTTC. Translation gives CASSLVPGGYNEQFF.

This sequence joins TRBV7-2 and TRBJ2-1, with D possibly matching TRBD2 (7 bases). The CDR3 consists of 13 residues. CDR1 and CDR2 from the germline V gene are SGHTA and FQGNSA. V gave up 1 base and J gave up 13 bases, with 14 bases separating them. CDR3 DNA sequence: TGTGCCAGCAGCTTAGACGCCGGGGGGCAACAGTTCTTC. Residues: CASSLDAGGQQFF.

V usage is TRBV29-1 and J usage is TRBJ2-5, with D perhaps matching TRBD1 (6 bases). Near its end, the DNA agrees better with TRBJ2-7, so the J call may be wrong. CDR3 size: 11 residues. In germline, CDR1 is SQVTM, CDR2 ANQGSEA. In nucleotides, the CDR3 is TGCAGCGTTGTCAGGGACAACGAGCAGTACTTC. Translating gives CSVVRDNEQYF.

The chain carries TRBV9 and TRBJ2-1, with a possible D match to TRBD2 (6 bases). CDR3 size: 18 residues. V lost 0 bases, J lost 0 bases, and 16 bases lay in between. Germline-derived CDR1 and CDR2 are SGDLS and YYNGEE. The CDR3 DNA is TGTGCCAGCAGCGTAGATTTGGGGGGATCCCGCTCCTACAATGAGCAGTTCTTC. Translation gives CASSVDLGGSRSYNEQFF.

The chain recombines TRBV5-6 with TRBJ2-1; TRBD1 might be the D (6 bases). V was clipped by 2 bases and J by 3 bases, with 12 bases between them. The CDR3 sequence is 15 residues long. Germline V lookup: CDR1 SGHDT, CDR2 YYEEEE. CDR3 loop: CASSLSGADYNEQFF. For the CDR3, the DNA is TGTGCCAGCAGCTTATCAGGGGCCGACTACAATGAGCAGTTCTTC.

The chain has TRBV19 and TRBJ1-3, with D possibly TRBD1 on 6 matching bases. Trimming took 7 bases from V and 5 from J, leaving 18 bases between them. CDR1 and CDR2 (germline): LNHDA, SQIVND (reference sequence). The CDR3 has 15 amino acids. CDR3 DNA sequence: TGTGCCAGTATTTCTACAAGGGGGACCCGAAACACCATATATTTT. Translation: CASISTRGTRNTIYF.

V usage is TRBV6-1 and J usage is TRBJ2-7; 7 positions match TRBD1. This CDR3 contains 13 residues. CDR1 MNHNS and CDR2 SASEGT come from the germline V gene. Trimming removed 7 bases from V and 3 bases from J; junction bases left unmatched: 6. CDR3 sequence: CASTRQGDYEQYF. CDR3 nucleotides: TGTGCCAGCACCCGACAGGGCGACTACGAGCAGTACTTC.

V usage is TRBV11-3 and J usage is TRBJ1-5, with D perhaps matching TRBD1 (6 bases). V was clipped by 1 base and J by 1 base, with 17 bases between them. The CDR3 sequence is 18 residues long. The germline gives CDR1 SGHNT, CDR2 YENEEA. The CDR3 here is CASSLVEDSLESNQPQHF. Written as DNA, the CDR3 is TGTGCCAGCAGCTTAGTAGAGGACAGCCTTGAGAGCAATCAGCCCCAGCATTTT.

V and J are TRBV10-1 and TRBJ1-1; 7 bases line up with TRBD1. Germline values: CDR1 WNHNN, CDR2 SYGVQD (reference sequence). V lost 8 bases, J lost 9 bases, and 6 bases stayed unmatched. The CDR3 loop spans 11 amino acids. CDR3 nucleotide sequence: TGCGCCAGCTCACGGACAGGACAAGCTTTCTTT. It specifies CASSRTGQAFF.

CDR3 nucleotide sequence: TGTGCCAGCGCTCCTCGGACAAATTCACCCCTCCACTTT. Encoded protein: CASAPRTNSPLHF. V and J are TRBV21-1 and TRBJ1-6; the table's D gene call, TRBD1, was not cross checked with the DNA. TRBV21-1 is an annotated pseudogene. The CDR3 loop spans 13 amino acids.

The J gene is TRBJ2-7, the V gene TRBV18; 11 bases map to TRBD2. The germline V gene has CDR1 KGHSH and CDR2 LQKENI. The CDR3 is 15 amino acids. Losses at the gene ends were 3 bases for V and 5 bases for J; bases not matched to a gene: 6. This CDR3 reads CASSPSLAGAHEQYF. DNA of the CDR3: TGTGCCAGCTCACCCTCACTAGCGGGAGCCCACGAGCAGTACTTC.

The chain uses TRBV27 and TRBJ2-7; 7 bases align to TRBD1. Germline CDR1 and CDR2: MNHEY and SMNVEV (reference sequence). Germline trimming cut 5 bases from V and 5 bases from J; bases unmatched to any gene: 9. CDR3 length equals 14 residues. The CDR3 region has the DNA TGTGCCAGCAGTCTAAGGGACAGCCGCAACGAGCAGTACTTC. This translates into CASSLRDSRNEQYF.

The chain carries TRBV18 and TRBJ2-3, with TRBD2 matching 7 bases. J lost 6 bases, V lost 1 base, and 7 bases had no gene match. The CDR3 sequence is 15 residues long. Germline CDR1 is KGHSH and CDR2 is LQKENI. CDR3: CASSPLGEGMDTQYF. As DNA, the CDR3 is TGTGCCAGCTCACCACTGGGGGAGGGCATGGATACGCAGTATTTT.

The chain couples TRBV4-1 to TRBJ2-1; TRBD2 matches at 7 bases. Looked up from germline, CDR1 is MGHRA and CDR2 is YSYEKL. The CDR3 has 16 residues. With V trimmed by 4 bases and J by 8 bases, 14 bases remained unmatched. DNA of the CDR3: TGCGCCAGCAGCCGAGTAACTAGCGCCCCCGCGGATGAGCAGTTCTTC. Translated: CASSRVTSAPADEQFF.

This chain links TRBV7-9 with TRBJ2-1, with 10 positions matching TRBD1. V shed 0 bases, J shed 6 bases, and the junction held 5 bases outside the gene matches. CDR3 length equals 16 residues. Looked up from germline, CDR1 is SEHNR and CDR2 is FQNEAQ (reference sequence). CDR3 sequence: CASSLAPGQGPNEQFF. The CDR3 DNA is TGTGCCAGCAGCTTAGCTCCGGGACAGGGGCCCAATGAGCAGTTCTTC.

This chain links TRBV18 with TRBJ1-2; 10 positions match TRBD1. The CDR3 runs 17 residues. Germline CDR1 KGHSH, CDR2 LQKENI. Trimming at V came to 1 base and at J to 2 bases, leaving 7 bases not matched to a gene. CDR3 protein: CASSPLGPGQGNYGYTF. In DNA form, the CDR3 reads TGTGCCAGCTCACCACTCGGACCGGGACAGGGGAACTATGGCTACACCTTC.

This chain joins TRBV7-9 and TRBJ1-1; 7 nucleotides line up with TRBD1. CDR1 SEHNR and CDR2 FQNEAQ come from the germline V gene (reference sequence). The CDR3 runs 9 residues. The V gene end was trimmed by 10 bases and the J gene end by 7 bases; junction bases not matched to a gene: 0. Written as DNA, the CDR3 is TGTGCCACAGGGGGTGAAGCTTTCTTT. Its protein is CATGGEAFF.

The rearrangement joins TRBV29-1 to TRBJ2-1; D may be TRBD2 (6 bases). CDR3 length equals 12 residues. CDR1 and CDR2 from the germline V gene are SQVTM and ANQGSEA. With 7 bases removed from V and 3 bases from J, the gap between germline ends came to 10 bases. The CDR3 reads CSAGLNYNEQFF. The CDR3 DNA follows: TGCAGCGCGGGACTGAACTACAATGAGCAGTTCTTC.

The CDR3: CASSEARTSRTDTQYF. For the CDR3, the DNA is TGTGCCAGCAGTGAAGCTAGGACTAGCCGCACAGATACGCAGTATTTT. The V gene is TRBV2, the J gene TRBJ2-3, with 8 bases matching TRBD2. V was pared by 0 bases and J by 1 base, with 3 bases of the junction left unmatched. From germline, CDR1 is SNHLY and CDR2 FYNNEI. The CDR3 is 16 residues long. Full variable domain (rest looked up from reference TRBV2 and TRBJ2-3): EPEVTQTPSHQVTQMGQEVILRCVPISNHLYFYWYRQILGQKVEFLVSFYNNEISEKSEIFDDQFSVERPDGSNFTLKIRSTKLEDSAMYFCASSEARTSRTDTQYFGPGTRLTVL.